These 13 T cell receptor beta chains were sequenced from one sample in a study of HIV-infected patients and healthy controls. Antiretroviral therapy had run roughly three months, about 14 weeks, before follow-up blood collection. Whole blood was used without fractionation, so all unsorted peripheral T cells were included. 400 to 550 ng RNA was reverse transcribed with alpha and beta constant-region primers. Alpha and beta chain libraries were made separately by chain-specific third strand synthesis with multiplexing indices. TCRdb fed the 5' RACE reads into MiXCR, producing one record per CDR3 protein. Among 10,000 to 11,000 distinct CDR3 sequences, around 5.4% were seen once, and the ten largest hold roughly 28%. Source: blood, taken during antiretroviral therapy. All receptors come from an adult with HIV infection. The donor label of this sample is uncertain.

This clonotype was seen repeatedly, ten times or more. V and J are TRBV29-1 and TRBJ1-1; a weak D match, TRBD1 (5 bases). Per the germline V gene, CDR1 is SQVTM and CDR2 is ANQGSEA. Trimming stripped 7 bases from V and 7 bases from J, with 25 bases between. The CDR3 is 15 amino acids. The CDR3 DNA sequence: TGCAGCGGGGAATTATACCAGGGAGGCAAGAATGAAGCTTTCTTT. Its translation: CSGELYQGGKNEAFF. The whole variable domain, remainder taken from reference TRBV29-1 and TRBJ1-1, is SAVISQKPSRDICQRGTSLTIQCQVDSQVTMMFWYRQQPGQSLTLIATANQGSEATYESGFVIDKFPISRPNLTFSTLTVSNMSPEDSSIYLCSGELYQGGKNEAFFGQGTRLTVV.

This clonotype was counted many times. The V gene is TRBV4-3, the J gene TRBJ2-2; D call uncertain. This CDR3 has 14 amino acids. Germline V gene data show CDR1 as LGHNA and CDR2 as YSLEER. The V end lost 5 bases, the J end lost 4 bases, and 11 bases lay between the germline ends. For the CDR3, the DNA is TGCGCCAGCAGCTCCATTCCTGGCACCGGGGAGCTGTTTTTT. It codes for CASSSIPGTGELFF.

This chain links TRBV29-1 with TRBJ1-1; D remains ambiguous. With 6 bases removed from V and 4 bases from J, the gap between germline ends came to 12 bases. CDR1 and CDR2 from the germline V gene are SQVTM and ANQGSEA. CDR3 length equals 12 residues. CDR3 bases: TGCAGCGTCCCTGCCGTGACCACTGAAGCTTTCTTT. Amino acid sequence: CSVPAVTTEAFF.

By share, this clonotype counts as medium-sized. CDR3 residues: CASSFPGQGRETQYF. The CDR3 DNA reads TGTGCCAGCAGTTTCCCGGGACAGGGGCGGGAGACCCAGTACTTC. The chain uses TRBV6-4 and TRBJ2-5; 10 positions agree with TRBD1. There are 15 residues in the CDR3. The junction had 8 bases not matched to a gene; V was cut back by 5 bases and J by 5 bases. In germline, CDR1 is MRHNA, CDR2 SNTAGT.

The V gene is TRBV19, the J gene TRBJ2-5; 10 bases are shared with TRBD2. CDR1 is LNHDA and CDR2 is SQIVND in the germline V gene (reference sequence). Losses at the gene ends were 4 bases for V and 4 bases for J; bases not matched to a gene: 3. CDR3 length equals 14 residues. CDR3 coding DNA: TGTGCCAGTAGTAGTTCTAGCGGGGGAGAGACCCAGTACTTC. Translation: CASSSSSGGETQYF.

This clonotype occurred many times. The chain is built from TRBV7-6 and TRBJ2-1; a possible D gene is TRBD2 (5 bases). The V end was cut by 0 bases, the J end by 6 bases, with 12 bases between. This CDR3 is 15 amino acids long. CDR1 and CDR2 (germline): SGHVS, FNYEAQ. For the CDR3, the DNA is TGTGCCAGCAGCTTAGCGGGAGTTACTGGCAATGAGCAGTTCTTC. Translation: CASSLAGVTGNEQFF.

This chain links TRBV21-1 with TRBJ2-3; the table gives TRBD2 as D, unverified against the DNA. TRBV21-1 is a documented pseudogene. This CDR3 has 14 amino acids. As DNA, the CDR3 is TGTGCCAGCAACAGACTAGGCAAGCCAGATACGCAGTATTTT. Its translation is CASNRLGKPDTQYF.

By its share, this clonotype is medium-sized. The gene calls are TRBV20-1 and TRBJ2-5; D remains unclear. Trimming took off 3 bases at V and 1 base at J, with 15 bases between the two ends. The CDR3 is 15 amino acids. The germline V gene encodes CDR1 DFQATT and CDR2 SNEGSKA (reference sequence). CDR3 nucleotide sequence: TGCAGTGCTAGGAAAACCCAACTAATCCAAGAGACCCAGTACTTC. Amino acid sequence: CSARKTQLIQETQYF.

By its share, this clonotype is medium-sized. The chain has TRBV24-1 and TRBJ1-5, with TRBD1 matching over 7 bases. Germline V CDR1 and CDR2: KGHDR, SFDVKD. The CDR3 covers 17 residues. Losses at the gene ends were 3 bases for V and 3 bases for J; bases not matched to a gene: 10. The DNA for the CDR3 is TGTGCCACCAGTGATCCATGTGACAGGGCCGTCAATCAGCCCCAGCATTTT. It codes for CATSDPCDRAVNQPQHF.

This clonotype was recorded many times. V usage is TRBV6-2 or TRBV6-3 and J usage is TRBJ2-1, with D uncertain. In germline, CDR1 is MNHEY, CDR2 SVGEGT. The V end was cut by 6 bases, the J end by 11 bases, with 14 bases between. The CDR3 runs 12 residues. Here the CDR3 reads CASSKSTTKQFF. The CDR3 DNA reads TGTGCCAGCAGCAAAAGCACAACGAAGCAGTTCTTC.

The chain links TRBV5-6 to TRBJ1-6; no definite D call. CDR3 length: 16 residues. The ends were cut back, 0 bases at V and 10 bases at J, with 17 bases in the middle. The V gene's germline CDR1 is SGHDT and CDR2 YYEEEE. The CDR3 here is CASSLGGVRGGSPLHF. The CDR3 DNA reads TGTGCCAGCAGCTTGGGAGGAGTTCGTGGTGGGTCACCCCTCCACTTT.

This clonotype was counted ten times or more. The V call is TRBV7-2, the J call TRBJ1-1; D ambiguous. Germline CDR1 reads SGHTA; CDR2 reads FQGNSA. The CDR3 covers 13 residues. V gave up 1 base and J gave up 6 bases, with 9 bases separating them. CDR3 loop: CASSLGLAAEAFF. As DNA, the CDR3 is TGTGCCAGCAGCTTAGGTCTTGCAGCTGAAGCTTTCTTT.

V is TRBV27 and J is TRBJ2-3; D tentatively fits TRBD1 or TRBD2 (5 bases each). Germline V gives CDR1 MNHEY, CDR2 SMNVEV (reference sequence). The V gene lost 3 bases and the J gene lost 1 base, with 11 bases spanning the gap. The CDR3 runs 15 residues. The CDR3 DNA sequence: TGTGCCAGCAGTTTCGGGACCGCCGGCACAGATACGCAGTATTTT. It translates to CASSFGTAGTDTQYF.